This T cell receptor (beta chain) was found in a study of beta chain features in type 1 diabetes. About this clone: Antigen specificity is unknown.

All of the isolated RNA was reverse transcribed, so expressed TCRB transcripts were sequenced. Measured with immunoSEQ multiplex PCR; TCRdb has only the in-frame clones, and not every one. The table records some 52,000 clones, roughly 41% of them present only once. The CDR3 is made up of 13 amino acids. Per the germline V gene, CDR1 is SGHVS and CDR2 is FQNEAQ. Purity exceeding 98% was reached by all sorted populations. Study-wide results and limits: In comparison with healthy donors, patients had naive, central memory and Treg TCRB repertoires that appeared more similar. Moderately but significantly shorter TCRB CDR3s were found in Type 1 diabetes patients in all four CD4+ subsets.

Sequencing used Tregs from blood. This clonotype originated in a man aged 25-45 years with type 1 diabetes. The chain combines TRBV7-8 with TRBJ2-5; D is uncertain. The assigned J gene may be wrong: the sequence end matches TRBJ2-7 better. The CDR3, as DNA: TGTGCCAGCAGCTTAGTCTCGTCCCGCGAGCAGTACTTC. Its translation: CASSLVSSREQYF.